The rows below give T cell receptor beta chains drawn from one sample of a study of cytomegalovirus exposure and HLA in healthy donors. Sequencing was performed with immunoSEQ multiplex PCR; in TCRdb, only in-frame clones are kept and a portion is missing. The table records some 130,000 clones, approximately 61% of them present only once. The sample comprised PBMCs. The receptors shown here come from a human donor in good health. Each CDR3 is given with its conserved first and last residue. The D gene is left open where the match is weak. Size values are once, few and many counts, or a class for expanded clones, and some rows have none.

>.|TRBV28|.|TRBJ2-5
CASRLGAAANQETQYF
TGTGCCAGCAGATTAGGAGCAGCGGCTAACCAAGAGACCCAGTACTTC
>.|TRBV7-2|TRBD1|TRBJ1-2
CASSGMGQGAFYGYTF
TGTGCCAGCAGCGGGATGGGACAGGGGGCTTTCTATGGCTACACCTTC
>.|TRBV18|TRBD1|TRBJ1-5
CASSPGQGFGKPQHF
TGTGCCAGCTCACCGGGACAGGGCTTCGGAAAGCCCCAGCATTTT
>.|TRBV20-1|.|TRBJ1-1
CSAAQDYSSFF
TGCAGTGCAGCCCAGGACTATTCTTCTTTCTTT
>few|TRBV19|.|TRBJ2-2
CASSMYGSSQDGELFF
TGTGCCAGTAGTATGTACGGGAGTTCTCAGGACGGGGAGCTGTTTTTT
>.|TRBV7-9|.|TRBJ2-7
CATRTPGYEQYF
TGTGCCACCCGGACTCCCGGCTACGAGCAGTACTTC
>.|TRBV5-1|.|TRBJ2-7
CASSLPSLAGPRYEQYF
TGCGCCAGCAGCTTGCCCTCATTGGCGGGACCCCGCTACGAGCAGTACTTC
>once|TRBV19|.|TRBJ1-5
CASSRPLAGVAREYGQPQHF
TGTGCCAGTAGCAGGCCCCTTGCGGGGGTCGCGAGGGAGTATGGTCAGCCCCAGCATTTT
>.|TRBV5-5|TRBD1|TRBJ2-2
CATKDRANTGELFF
TGTGCCACCAAAGACAGGGCGAACACCGGGGAGCTGTTTTTT
>few|TRBV6-1|.|TRBJ2-1
CASSAGYEQFF
TGTGCCAGCAGCGCAGGGTATGAGCAGTTCTTC
>.|TRBV11-2|TRBD1|TRBJ1-2
CASSTGGVGYTF
TGTGCCAGCAGCACAGGGGGCGTCGGCTACACCTTC
>once|TRBV19|.|TRBJ2-3
CATWAGRTDTQYF
TGTGCCACGTGGGCGGGTCGCACAGATACGCAGTATTTT
>.|TRBV11-1|.|TRBJ1-2
CASSFRENYGYTF
TGTGCCAGCAGCTTCAGGGAAAACTATGGCTACACCTTC
>.|TRBV25-1|TRBD1|TRBJ1-2
CASSESRTGGVYGYTF
TGTGCCAGCAGTGAATCTCGGACAGGGGGAGTCTATGGCTACACCTTC
>.|TRBV6-1|.|TRBJ2-7
CASSVGTGYEQYF
TGTGCCAGCAGTGTGGGGACTGGCTACGAGCAGTACTTC
>.|TRBV11-2|TRBD2|TRBJ2-5
CASSPRTSGRAHQEQYF
TGTGCCAGCAGCCCACGGACTAGCGGGAGGGCTCATCAAGAGCAGTACTTC
>.|TRBV19|.|TRBJ2-1
CASTRAISYNEQFF
TGTGCCAGTACGCGGGCAATCTCCTACAATGAGCAGTTCTTC
>few|TRBV28|TRBD2|TRBJ2-7
CASSYIGTSGRGGEQYF
TGTGCCAGCAGCTACATAGGGACTAGCGGGAGGGGCGGGGAGCAGTACTTC
>.|TRBV5-1|TRBD1|TRBJ2-7
CASSLTGGFYEQYF
TGCGCCAGCAGCCTGACAGGGGGCTTCTACGAGCAGTACTTC
>.|TRBV7-2|.|TRBJ2-6
CASSLGGGGSLGLNNVLTF
TGTGCCAGCAGCTTAGGCGGAGGTGGCAGCCTTGGTTTAAACAACGTCCTGACTTTC
>.|TRBV6-6|.|TRBJ1-3
CASSYSAARGGTIYF
TGTGCCAGCAGTTACTCGGCAGCGCGGGGAGGCACCATATATTTT